This T cell receptor beta chain is drawn from a study of blood T cell repertoires in COVID-19. Looking at the study overall: Nucleic acid was either cDNA or gDNA, and it came from T cells, B-cell-depleted T cells, or PBMCs.

Libraries were prepared by immunoSEQ multiplex PCR; TCRdb keeps only in-frame clonotypes and omits some of them. The table records 200,000 to 300,000 clones, roughly 88% of them present only once. The clonotype was recovered from a woman aged 40 to 49 who had been exposed to COVID-19. Sequences were obtained from PBMCs or T cells enriched from blood (not recorded which).

Written as DNA, the CDR3 is TGTGCCAGTAGAAAACAGGGACATCAACAGCCCCAGCATTTT. Translated, it gives CASRKQGHQQPQHF. This chain connects TRBV19 to TRBJ1-5; D is perhaps TRBD1 (6 bases). This CDR3 contains 14 residues. Trimming cost V 6 bases and J 7 bases, with 16 bases left between them. From germline, CDR1 is LNHDA and CDR2 SQIVND (reference sequence).